Below, 25 T cell receptor beta chains from the same sample are listed, as sequenced in a study of Graves' ophthalmopathy and Graves' hyperthyroidism. Scientists amplified the TCR beta CDR3 regions from RNA transcripts. Scientists carried out first-round RT-PCR using HTBI primers and then a second-round multiplex PCR. MiXCR was run by TCRdb on the multiplex PCR reads, yielding one entry per CDR3 protein. The data contain roughly 700,000 distinct CDR3 sequences, around 40% of them seen just once; the ten biggest clones take up less than 55%. The sequenced sample consisted of peripheral blood. These receptors came from an adult man with Graves' ophthalmopathy.

The chain's CDR3 is CASSLDWGNQPQHF. The CDR3 DNA sequence: TGTGCCAGCAGCTTAGATTGGGGGAATCAGCCCCAGCATTTT. The gene calls are TRBV7-9 and TRBJ1-5, with D possibly matching TRBD1 (5 bases). The CDR3 runs to 14 residues. CDR1 and CDR2 (germline): SEHNR, FQNEAQ (reference sequence). V lost 1 base and J 4 bases, leaving 8 bases between the germline ends.

This clonotype was recorded many times. In DNA, the CDR3 is TGCAGCGTTGAGACGGACAGGGAACCCCTCTACGAGCAGTACTTC. It specifies CSVETDREPLYEQYF. The rearrangement links TRBV29-1 to TRBJ2-7, with TRBD1 identical over 8 bases. Germline CDR1 is SQVTM and CDR2 is ANQGSEA. This CDR3 spans 15 amino acids. V shed 3 bases and J 3 bases; nucleotides not matched to a gene: 10.

This clonotype was found once. This chain links TRBV11-2 with TRBJ2-7; 8 nucleotides line up with TRBD1. V was pared by 5 bases and J by 2 bases, with 8 bases of the junction left unmatched. The CDR3 spans 15 residues. Looked up from germline, CDR1 is SGHAT and CDR2 is FQNNGV. The CDR3 here is CASSKQGTGPYEQYF. The CDR3 DNA is TGTGCCAGCAGCAAGCAGGGGACAGGCCCCTACGAGCAGTACTTC.

The J gene is TRBJ2-7, the V gene TRBV7-2; TRBD2 might be the D (5 bases). CDR3 size: 15 residues. Germline V gene sequence: CDR1 SGHTA, CDR2 FQGNSA. V dropped 2 bases and J dropped 5 bases, with 16 bases sitting between them. CDR3 sequence: CASSLLMMRVHEQYF. In DNA, the CDR3 is TGTGCCAGCAGCTTACTCATGATGAGGGTTCACGAGCAGTACTTC.

This clonotype was picked up a small number of times. V is TRBV7-9 and J is TRBJ2-7; the D call may be TRBD1 or TRBD2 (6 bases each). Trimming stripped 8 bases from V and 3 bases from J, with 23 bases between. The CDR3 spans 16 residues. CDR1 SEHNR and CDR2 FQNEAQ come from the germline V gene (reference sequence). CDR3 in amino acids: CASSPRGGTTFYEQYF. CDR3 bases: TGTGCCAGCTCACCACGAGGGGGGACAACTTTCTACGAGCAGTACTTC.

With regard to this clonotype: One junction end does not reproduce the germline sequence, and a read error may be involved. V and J are TRBV5-6 and TRBJ1-2; D call uncertain. The CDR3 is made up of 12 amino acids. The germline V gene encodes CDR1 SGHDT and CDR2 YYEEEE. The CDR3 sequence: CVSSLASGGYTF. The DNA of the CDR3 is TGTGTCAGCAGCTTGGCCTCGGGCGGCTACACCTTC.

The chain carries TRBV10-3 and TRBJ1-5; D is uncertain. The CDR3 runs 11 residues. The V gene lost 10 bases and the J gene lost 11 bases, with 15 bases spanning the gap. Germline loops: CDR1 ENHRY, CDR2 SYGVKD. In nucleotides, the CDR3 is TGTGCCACTCGGAACCAAGAGACCCAGCATTTT. Translating it yields CATRNQETQHF.

This clonotype was detected only once. The rearrangement uses TRBV2 and TRBJ1-6; a weak D match, TRBD1 (5 bases). CDR3 length: 14 amino acids. Per the germline V gene, CDR1 is SNHLY and CDR2 is FYNNEI. The V end lost 7 bases, the J end lost 10 bases, and 17 bases lay between the germline ends. Here the CDR3 reads CASTGTSVRSPLHF. In DNA form, the CDR3 reads TGTGCCAGCACCGGGACTAGCGTGAGATCACCCCTCCACTTT.

This clonotype was seen many times. This CDR3 reads CASSQITSGANTGELFF. CDR3 sequence (DNA): TGTGCCAGCAGCCAAATAACTAGCGGGGCGAACACCGGGGAGCTGTTTTTT. The V gene is TRBV25-1, the J gene TRBJ2-2; the match to TRBD2 covers 10 bases. Germline V gives CDR1 MGHDK, CDR2 SYGVNS. The V gene end was trimmed by 6 bases and the J gene end by 0 bases; junction bases not matched to a gene: 7. CDR3 length: 17 amino acids.

The rearrangement links TRBV7-3 to TRBJ2-7, with 16 positions matching TRBD2. The CDR3 totals 15 residues. Germline CDR1 is SGHTA and CDR2 is FQGTGA. The ends lost 5 bases at V and 11 bases at J; junction bases unmatched: 9. The CDR3 is CASSETGLAGGRKYF. CDR3 sequence (DNA): TGTGCCAGCAGCGAGACGGGACTAGCGGGAGGGAGGAAGTACTTC. The complete variable domain, with remaining parts taken from reference TRBV7-3 and TRBJ2-7, reads GAGVSQTPSNKVTEKGKYVELRCDPISGHTALYWYRQSLGQGPEFLIYFQGTGAADDSGLPNDRFFAVRPEGSVSTLKIQRTERGDSAVYLCASSETGLAGGRKYFGPGTRLTVT.

This chain joins TRBV7-2 and TRBJ2-7, with D possibly TRBD2 on 5 matching bases. The CDR3 length is 12 residues. Per germline, CDR1 SGHTA and CDR2 FQGNSA. V was cut by 2 bases and J by 9 bases, with 11 bases left in between. The CDR3 protein is CASSLPGSTQYF. The CDR3 region has the DNA TGTGCCAGCAGCTTACCGGGGAGTACGCAGTACTTC. The variable domain in full, completed from reference TRBV7-2 and TRBJ2-7, reads GAGVSQSPSNKVTEKGKDVELRCDPISGHTALYWYRQSLGQGLEFLIYFQGNSAPDKSGLPSDRFSAERTGGSVSTLTIQRTQQEDSAVYLCASSLPGSTQYFGPGTRLTVT.

At least ten counts were recorded for this clonotype. V usage is TRBV20-1 and J usage is TRBJ1-4; D gene uncertain. The V and J ends lost 1 base and 0 bases respectively, with 3 bases between them. Germline CDR1 is DFQATT and CDR2 is SNEGSKA (reference sequence). This CDR3 is 13 amino acids long. The CDR3 spells CSARGPTNEKLFF. The CDR3 region has the DNA TGCAGTGCTAGAGGCCCAACTAATGAAAAACTGTTTTTT.

Many counts were recorded for this clonotype. The chain is built from TRBV7-9 and TRBJ1-3, with TRBD1 as a possible D gene (5 bases). In germline, CDR1 is SEHNR, CDR2 FQNEAQ (reference sequence). Trimming took 5 bases from V and 1 from J, leaving 9 bases between them. The CDR3 is 14 amino acids. The DNA of the CDR3 is TGTGCCAGCAGCACGGGGGGGTCTGGAAACACCATATATTTT. This gives the protein CASSTGGSGNTIYF.

With respect to this clonotype: This may be a read error, as it is one base from a much larger clone. This chain links TRBV5-6 with TRBJ1-2; 7 nucleotides align to TRBD1. In germline, CDR1 is SGHDT, CDR2 YYEEEE. This CDR3 contains 14 residues. Germline trimming cut 2 bases from V and 1 base from J; bases unmatched to any gene: 2. In DNA form, the CDR3 reads TGTGCCAGCAGCTTCAGGGGGGGTAACTATGGCTACACCTTC. It specifies CASSFRGGNYGYTF.

This clonotype was picked up many times. The chain uses TRBV29-1 and TRBJ1-2, with TRBD1 matching over 9 bases. Trimming at V came to 6 bases and at J to 7 bases, leaving 9 bases not matched to a gene. The germline gives CDR1 SQVTM, CDR2 ANQGSEA. The length of the CDR3 is 13 residues. CDR3 in DNA: TGCAGCGTCCGGGGGACAGGGCGTTTTGGCTACACCTTC. Translation gives CSVRGTGRFGYTF.

This clonotype was detected only a few times. This chain uses TRBV2 with TRBJ2-7; D perhaps matches TRBD2 (5 bases). There are 14 residues in the CDR3. V gave up 5 bases and J gave up 3 bases, with 14 bases separating them. CDR1 and CDR2 (germline): SNHLY, FYNNEI. Here the CDR3 DNA reads TGTGCCAGCAGTTACTCGAGGGTTCTCTACGAGCAGTACTTC. As protein: CASSYSRVLYEQYF.

This clonotype came up many times. CDR3 in DNA: TGTGCCAGCAGCTACAGGGAGAGCTATGGCTACACCTTC. It is translated as CASSYRESYGYTF. This rearrangement joins TRBV12-3 or TRBV12-4 to TRBJ1-2, with D perhaps matching TRBD1 (6 bases). The CDR3 runs 13 residues. V lost 6 bases and J 4 bases, leaving 12 bases between the germline ends.

This clonotype was seen more than once but under ten times. The chain combines TRBV25-1 with TRBJ1-1, with a weak D call TRBD1 (5 bases). In germline, CDR1 is MGHDK, CDR2 SYGVNS. This CDR3 spans 17 amino acids. V lost 6 bases, J lost 5 bases, and 25 bases lay in between. CDR3 loop: CASSFAGVNPGGTEAFF. For the CDR3, the DNA is TGTGCCAGCAGCTTCGCGGGGGTGAATCCTGGAGGGACTGAAGCTTTCTTT.

The V and J genes are TRBV3-1 and TRBJ1-6; 8 bases line up with TRBD1. Germline lookup yields CDR1 LGHDT and CDR2 YNNKEL (reference sequence). V gave up 7 bases and J gave up 5 bases; unmatched junction bases: 10. CDR3 length equals 16 residues. The CDR3 reads CASIGGTGPNNSPLHF. CDR3 DNA sequence: TGTGCCAGCATCGGGGGGACAGGCCCGAATAATTCACCCCTCCACTTT.

The chain couples TRBV5-1 to TRBJ2-5, with a possible D match to TRBD2 (5 bases). The CDR3 is 15 residues long. Trimming left V 4 bases short and J 5 bases short, with 18 bases between. Germline V CDR1 and CDR2: SGHRS, YFSETQ. CDR3 coding DNA: TGCGCCAGCAGCAGGGTTCTAGAGGGTGGGGAGACCCAGTACTTC. Encoded protein: CASSRVLEGGETQYF.

This clonotype has ten or more counts. The chain employs TRBV29-1 and TRBJ1-2; no clear D. The ends were cut back, 0 bases at V and 6 bases at J, with 14 bases in the middle. Germline lookup yields CDR1 SQVTM and CDR2 ANQGSEA. The CDR3 consists of 14 residues. CDR3: CSVEEGAGLDGYTF. CDR3 nucleotide sequence: TGCAGCGTTGAAGAAGGAGCAGGCTTGGATGGCTACACCTTC.

The gene calls are TRBV11-2 and TRBJ1-1; D is undetermined. With 6 bases removed from V and 5 bases from J, the gap between germline ends came to 10 bases. The CDR3 extends over 12 amino acids. The germline gives CDR1 SGHAT, CDR2 FQNNGV. The CDR3 region has the DNA TGTGCCAGCAGGATCAGGAGGACTGAAGCTTTCTTT. Translated: CASRIRRTEAFF.

Note on this clonotype: A read error is possible here, since a much larger clone lies one base away. CDR3 region: CASSERAVHTEAFF. The DNA for the CDR3 is TGTGCCAGCAGTGAAAGGGCAGTTCACACTGAAGCTTTCTTT. The rearrangement joins TRBV2 to TRBJ1-1; D gene ambiguous. CDR3 length equals 14 residues. The ends were cut back, 2 bases at V and 3 bases at J, with 10 bases in the middle. Germline-derived CDR1 and CDR2 are SNHLY and FYNNEI.

The chain has TRBV10-3 and TRBJ1-1; 7 nucleotides agree with TRBD1. CDR3 length: 13 residues. Germline V gene sequence: CDR1 ENHRY, CDR2 SYGVKD. Unmatched junction bases numbered 7, after V lost 11 bases and J lost 1 base. CDR3 region: CAAGDRANTEAFF. CDR3 DNA sequence: TGTGCCGCCGGAGACAGGGCGAACACTGAAGCTTTCTTT.

There are a few counts of this clonotype. This sequence joins TRBV5-1 and TRBJ1-1, with D perhaps TRBD1 (5 bases). The germline gives CDR1 SGHRS, CDR2 YFSETQ. V was clipped by 4 bases and J by 2 bases, with 12 bases between them. The CDR3 is made up of 14 amino acids. The CDR3 DNA reads TGCGCCAGCAGCATGACAGAGACTAACACTGAAGCTTTCTTT. Translating it yields CASSMTETNTEAFF. Full variable domain (missing parts from reference TRBV5-1 and TRBJ1-1): KAGVTQTPRYLIKTRGQQVTLSCSPISGHRSVSWYQQTPGQGLQFLFEYFSETQRNKGNFPGRFSGRQFSNSRSEMNVSTLELGDSALYLCASSMTETNTEAFFGQGTRLTVV.